This T cell receptor beta chain is drawn from a study of CD8 T cells in Susac syndrome. Per the germline V gene, CDR1 is MNHEY and CDR2 is SVGAGI. The CDR3 is 15 residues long. V gave up 4 bases and J gave up 1 base, with 11 bases separating them. Sequencing of TCR beta was undertaken in CD8+ and CD4+ T cells derived from blood. It was healthy donors who served as the controls, matched for age and sex. The TEMRA cells underwent FACS enrichment, while the CD8+ and CD4+ T cells underwent negative isolation. After extraction with the RNeasy kit, roughly 0.45 to 1 ug of the RNA was reverse transcribed using random hexamers. Amplification of the TCR beta CDR3 was carried out by immunoSEQ multiplex PCR, which spanned a total of 54 Vbeta and 13 Jbeta segments. TCRdb fed the immunoSEQ multiplex PCR reads into MiXCR, producing one record per CDR3 protein. The sample has 100,000 or so distinct CDR3 sequences, around 90% seen once.

Source material: CD4+ T cells from PBMCs. The receptor was isolated from a human donor in good health. J is TRBJ2-1 and V is TRBV6-5; D could derive from TRBD1 or TRBD2 (5 bases each). CDR3 loop: CASSSGRNSYNEQFF. The CDR3 nucleotides are TGTGCCAGCAGTTCGGGACGGAATTCCTACAATGAGCAGTTCTTC.